The 30 T cell receptor beta chains below were found in one sample sequenced in a study of blood T cell repertoires in COVID-19. Method: immunoSEQ multiplex PCR; TCRdb's copy keeps in-frame clones and lacks some. Of roughly 170,000 clones in the sample, more than 70% were seen once. Sequenced sample: PBMCs or T cells enriched from blood (not recorded which). Receptors were obtained from a man aged 60-69 years who had recovered from COVID-19.

This clone was recorded only once. The J gene is TRBJ1-4, the V gene TRBV5-1; D uncertain. This CDR3 contains 15 residues. With 3 bases removed from V and 6 bases from J, the gap between germline ends came to 15 bases. Germline V lookup: CDR1 SGHRS, CDR2 YFSETQ. The CDR3 coding sequence is TGCGCCAGCAGCTATCGGGGAGATGTTTATGAAAAACTGTTTTTT. This translates into CASSYRGDVYEKLFF.

The rearrangement uses TRBV4-1 and TRBJ2-7, with 8 nucleotides matching TRBD1. Germline CDR1 and CDR2: MGHRA and YSYEKL. This CDR3 is 16 amino acids long. V gave up 1 base and J gave up 2 bases; unmatched junction bases: 7. This CDR3 is CASSQGGQGGTYEQYF. In nucleotides, the CDR3 is TGCGCCAGCAGCCAAGGTGGACAGGGTGGGACCTACGAGCAGTACTTC.

In nucleotides, the CDR3 is TGTGCCAGCAGCCGAGATAACACCATATATTTT. Its protein is CASSRDNTIYF. V usage is TRBV6-5 and J usage is TRBJ1-3; D gene uncertain. The V end was cut by 6 bases, the J end by 7 bases, with 7 bases between. Germline CDR1 MNHEY, CDR2 SVGAGI. CDR3 length equals 11 residues.

The chain links TRBV28 to TRBJ1-6, with D possibly TRBD1 on 5 matching bases. CDR3 length: 18 residues. Germline lookup yields CDR1 MDHEN and CDR2 SYDVKM. Between the trimmed V and J ends, which lost 5 bases and 1 base, there was a span of 18 bases. In nucleotides, the CDR3 is TGTGCCAGCAGTCCTAACAGGAGACCTGAATCCTATAATTCACCCCTCCACTTT. Its protein product is CASSPNRRPESYNSPLHF.

The count of this clone is one. The V gene is TRBV29-1, the J gene TRBJ1-1; 7 nucleotides line up with TRBD1. The germline gives CDR1 SQVTM, CDR2 ANQGSEA. The V and J ends lost 5 bases and 0 bases, in that order; junction bases with no gene match: 3. The CDR3 runs to 13 residues. The chain's CDR3 is CSVLGQVNTEAFF. DNA of the CDR3: TGCAGCGTTCTAGGACAGGTGAACACTGAAGCTTTCTTT.

The chain has TRBV30 and TRBJ2-2, with D unclear. The CDR3 runs 14 residues. Germline loops: CDR1 GTSNPN, CDR2 SVGIG (reference sequence). Trimming shortened V by 3 bases and J by 0 bases, and 8 bases separated the two germline ends. The CDR3 here is CAWRIDSNTGELFF. CDR3 nucleotides: TGTGCCTGGAGGATAGACTCGAACACCGGGGAGCTGTTTTTT.

DNA of the CDR3: TGTGCCAGCAGTGTTGCGACAGGGAGGCGTAGCAATCAGCCCCAGCATTTT. Translated: CASSVATGRRSNQPQHF. The chain is built from TRBV28 and TRBJ1-5; TRBD1 matches 7 bases. The CDR3 covers 17 residues. Losses at the gene ends were 5 bases for V and 0 bases for J; bases not matched to a gene: 10. Germline V gene sequence: CDR1 MDHEN, CDR2 SYDVKM.

This rearrangement joins TRBV10-3 to TRBJ2-2; possibly TRBD1 for D (6 bases). CDR3 length equals 16 residues. Trimming took 4 bases from V and 1 from J, leaving 13 bases between them. CDR1 and CDR2 (germline): ENHRY, SYGVKD. This CDR3 reads CAISGRVGQNTGELFF. The CDR3 nucleotides read TGTGCCATCAGTGGTAGGGTGGGACAGAACACCGGGGAGCTGTTTTTT.

This clone was observed a handful of times. The V call is TRBV5-6, the J call TRBJ2-1; 10 nucleotides agree with TRBD2. Looked up from germline, CDR1 is SGHDT and CDR2 is YYEEEE. Trimming at V came to 1 base and at J to 5 bases, leaving 9 bases not matched to a gene. The CDR3 runs 17 residues. The CDR3: CASSLTSSGGVNNEQFF. The CDR3, as DNA: TGTGCCAGCAGCTTGACTAGCAGCGGGGGGGTTAACAATGAGCAGTTCTTC.

The CDR3: CASSLSDRVGSYEQYF. The CDR3 coding sequence is TGTGCCAGTAGTCTGAGCGACAGGGTAGGGAGCTACGAGCAGTACTTC. The chain combines TRBV19 with TRBJ2-7; 7 nucleotides match TRBD1. Germline assignment: CDR1 LNHDA and CDR2 SQIVND (reference sequence). V shed 5 bases, J shed 3 bases, and the junction held 13 bases outside the gene matches. This CDR3 is 16 amino acids long.

This chain links TRBV24-1 with TRBJ2-7, with 7 bases lining up with TRBD1. Germline trimming cut 7 bases from V and 2 bases from J; bases unmatched to any gene: 1. CDR1 is KGHDR and CDR2 is SFDVKD in the germline V gene. This CDR3 is built from 12 residues. The CDR3 sequence is CATSDRAYEQYF. The CDR3 DNA sequence: TGTGCCACCAGCGACAGGGCCTACGAGCAGTACTTC.

This clone was seen a single time. V usage is TRBV19 and J usage is TRBJ1-2, with no clear D. The V gene's germline CDR1 is LNHDA and CDR2 SQIVND (reference sequence). Deletions cut 1 base from V and 7 bases from J, with 16 bases between. This CDR3 contains 15 residues. The CDR3 region is CASSIGGLTTTGYTF. The CDR3 DNA reads TGTGCCAGTAGTATAGGCGGACTAACAACCACTGGCTACACCTTC.

The J gene is TRBJ2-3, the V gene TRBV5-1, with 8 bases lining up with TRBD1. The CDR3 totals 18 residues. The V gene end was trimmed by 1 base and the J gene end by 0 bases; junction bases not matched to a gene: 10. Germline CDR1 SGHRS, CDR2 YFSETQ. The DNA of the CDR3 is TGCGCCAGCAGCTTGTTACCGGGACAGGATTTTAGCACAGATACGCAGTATTTT. This gives the protein CASSLLPGQDFSTDTQYF.

This clone was seen more than once but under ten times. J is TRBJ2-3 and V is TRBV18, with TRBD2 matching over 8 bases. This CDR3 spans 17 amino acids. With 1 base clipped from V and 1 base from J, the junction kept 7 bases outside the gene matches. Germline loops: CDR1 KGHSH, CDR2 LQKENI. CDR3 sequence (DNA): TGTGCCAGCTCACCACGACCCGGGGGGGCCGGCACAGATACGCAGTATTTT. It is translated as CASSPRPGGAGTDTQYF.

V usage is TRBV27 and J usage is TRBJ1-6, with D possibly matching TRBD1 (6 bases). The CDR3 is made up of 15 amino acids. Germline CDR1 MNHEY, CDR2 SMNVEV (reference sequence). With 6 bases removed from V and 6 bases from J, the gap between germline ends came to 15 bases. CDR3: CASSLLNRVNSPLHF. The CDR3 DNA is TGTGCCAGCAGCCTCCTGAACAGGGTTAATTCACCCCTCCACTTT.

The chain combines TRBV9 with TRBJ1-2; possibly TRBD1 for D (6 bases). Trimming took off 4 bases at V and 3 bases at J, with 16 bases between the two ends. CDR1 and CDR2 (germline): SGDLS, YYNGEE. This CDR3 is built from 15 residues. The CDR3 protein is CASSPSRGAYYGYTF. The CDR3 coding sequence is TGTGCCAGCAGCCCATCGCGGGGGGCGTACTATGGCTACACCTTC.

This chain uses TRBV9 with TRBJ2-3; maybe TRBD1 (5 bases). The V gene's germline CDR1 is SGDLS and CDR2 YYNGEE. V dropped 0 bases and J dropped 0 bases, with 11 bases sitting between them. The CDR3 loop spans 16 amino acids. The CDR3 DNA reads TGTGCCAGCAGCGTAGGGCCTAAGGGGAGCACAGATACGCAGTATTTT. Encoded protein: CASSVGPKGSTDTQYF.

The gene calls are TRBV28 and TRBJ1-1; D may be TRBD1 (6 bases). Trimming left V 3 bases short and J 0 bases short, with 8 bases between. There are 14 residues in the CDR3. In germline, CDR1 is MDHEN, CDR2 SYDVKM. The CDR3, as DNA: TGTGCCAGCAGTTTCGACAGGTTGAACACTGAAGCTTTCTTT. Translation gives CASSFDRLNTEAFF.

The chain uses TRBV6-5 and TRBJ2-3; TRBD1 might be the D (6 bases). CDR1 MNHEY and CDR2 SVGAGI come from the germline V gene. There are 14 residues in the CDR3. Trimming removed 6 bases at V and 3 bases at J, with 13 bases between. CDR3 nucleotides: TGTGCCAGCAGGGCACTAGGGGGAACAGATACGCAGTATTTT. Translation: CASRALGGTDTQYF.

The chain is built from TRBV6-6 and TRBJ2-1; no definite D call. The CDR3 runs to 12 residues. Trimming stripped 2 bases from V and 6 bases from J, with 5 bases between. The germline V gene encodes CDR1 MNHNY and CDR2 SVGAGI (reference sequence). CDR3 sequence: CASSYRSNEQFF. The CDR3 bases are TGTGCCAGCAGTTACAGGAGCAATGAGCAGTTCTTC.

The chain uses TRBV5-4 and TRBJ2-3, with a possible D match to TRBD1 (5 bases). Looked up from germline, CDR1 is SGHNT and CDR2 is YYREEE (reference sequence). Between the trimmed V and J ends, which lost 3 bases and 3 bases, there was a span of 8 bases. CDR3 length equals 13 residues. CDR3 nucleotide sequence: TGTGCCAGCAGCTCAGCAGGGACAGATACGCAGTATTTT. As protein: CASSSAGTDTQYF.

V gene TRBV10-2 combines with J gene TRBJ2-2; D is uncertain. CDR3 length: 12 amino acids. V gave up 5 bases and J gave up 7 bases, with 8 bases separating them. Germline CDR1 is WSHSY and CDR2 is SAAADI. CDR3 protein: CASSSRGGELFF. CDR3 sequence (DNA): TGCGCCAGCAGTTCTAGAGGCGGGGAGCTGTTTTTT.

V gene TRBV5-4 combines with J gene TRBJ1-1, with D tentatively TRBD1 (5 bases). The CDR3 extends over 14 amino acids. Germline lookup yields CDR1 SGHNT and CDR2 YYREEE (reference sequence). V lost 2 bases and J 3 bases, leaving 11 bases between the germline ends. Written as DNA, the CDR3 is TGTGCCAGCAGCTTTCGGGACTGGGACACTGAAGCTTTCTTT. This translates into CASSFRDWDTEAFF.

The chain has TRBV9 and TRBJ2-3; 9 bases are shared with TRBD2. After removal of 4 bases from V and 1 base from J, the junction contained 7 bases not matched to a gene. The CDR3 totals 16 residues. The germline V gene encodes CDR1 SGDLS and CDR2 YYNGEE. DNA for the CDR3: TGTGCCAGCAGCATATCGGGACTAGCAGGCACAGATACGCAGTATTTT. Residues: CASSISGLAGTDTQYF.

The J gene is TRBJ1-2, the V gene TRBV5-1; 7 bases line up with TRBD1. V trimming: 7 bases; J trimming: 2 bases; junction bases outside the gene matches: 8. Looked up from germline, CDR1 is SGHRS and CDR2 is YFSETQ. The CDR3 sequence is 14 residues long. CDR3 residues: CASREGGGNYGYTF. For the CDR3, the DNA is TGCGCCAGCCGAGAAGGGGGCGGGAACTATGGCTACACCTTC. The full variable domain, completed using reference TRBV5-1 and TRBJ1-2, is KAGVTQTPRYLIKTRGQQVTLSCSPISGHRSVSWYQQTPGQGLQFLFEYFSETQRNKGNFPGRFSGRQFSNSRSEMNVSTLELGDSALYLCASREGGGNYGYTFGSGTRLTVV.

V is TRBV5-1 and J is TRBJ1-2; D not resolved. The length of the CDR3 is 17 residues. Trimming took 0 bases from V and 7 from J, leaving 22 bases between them. Germline lookup yields CDR1 SGHRS and CDR2 YFSETQ. The CDR3 coding sequence is TGCGCCAGCAGCTTGGCCCCGGGAGGAGGCGGGTTTGGTGGCTACACCTTC. Translated: CASSLAPGGGGFGGYTF.

This chain joins TRBV7-2 and TRBJ2-2; 9 bases line up with TRBD1. CDR1 and CDR2 from the germline V gene are SGHTA and FQGNSA. The CDR3 extends over 16 amino acids. Trimming removed 1 base from V and 4 bases from J; junction bases left unmatched: 4. The CDR3 bases are TGTGCCAGCAGCTTAGGAACAGGGGGCGGCACCGGGGAGCTGTTTTTT. It specifies CASSLGTGGGTGELFF.

V usage is TRBV28 and J usage is TRBJ1-2; weak D call: TRBD1 (6 bases). This CDR3 is 14 amino acids long. V was clipped by 7 bases and J by 4 bases, with 16 bases between them. CDR1 MDHEN and CDR2 SYDVKM come from the germline V gene. The CDR3 sequence is CASTPGGAGYGYTF. CDR3 bases: TGTGCCAGCACCCCCGGGGGGGCTGGCTATGGCTACACCTTC.

V usage is TRBV6-5 and J usage is TRBJ2-7, with D possibly matching TRBD2 (6 bases). The germline V gene has CDR1 MNHEY and CDR2 SVGAGI. V was trimmed by 8 bases and J by 7 bases, leaving 18 bases between them. This CDR3 contains 13 residues. In nucleotides, the CDR3 is TGTGCCAGCGGCCGGGACCCCCGGGGGGAGCAGTACTTC. This sequence encodes CASGRDPRGEQYF.

The table lists this clone with a count of one. The chain uses TRBV27 and TRBJ1-5; 10 bases are shared with TRBD1. With 6 bases clipped from V and 1 base from J, the junction kept 6 bases outside the gene matches. This CDR3 region has 16 residues. The germline V gene has CDR1 MNHEY and CDR2 SMNVEV (reference sequence). CDR3 sequence: CASRGQGQGSNQPQHF. DNA for the CDR3: TGTGCCAGCAGGGGACAGGGGCAAGGGAGCAATCAGCCCCAGCATTTT.